This T cell receptor (beta chain) was sequenced for a study of Graves' ophthalmopathy and Graves' hyperthyroidism. V was clipped by 1 base and J by 1 base, with 19 bases between them. In germline, CDR1 is LNHDA, CDR2 SQIVND (reference sequence). The CDR3 sequence is 18 residues long. Points from the study as a whole: Sensitivity of 55% to 71% and specificity of approximately 73% were achieved by the model that predicted ophthalmopathy progression. Most expanded thyroid clonotypes above 0.001 frequency also appeared in blood.

About this clonotype: Its antigen is currently unknown.

CDR3 regions of TCR beta were amplified from RNA transcripts. First-round RT-PCR relied on HTBI primers, and a second-round multiplex PCR came next. TCRdb fed the multiplex PCR reads into MiXCR, producing one record per CDR3 protein. The sample consists of a few hundred thousand distinct CDR3 sequences, approximately 18% of them appearing once. The receptor comes from an adult woman with stable Graves' hyperthyroidism. This chain connects TRBV19 to TRBJ1-1; D is undetermined. Specimen: peripheral blood. As DNA, the CDR3 is TGTGCCAGTAGTATAGCCAGTGATAGGACTCCCCAGAACACTGAAGCTTTCTTT. Translation gives CASSIASDRTPQNTEAFF.